Each of the 2 T cell receptor beta chains below was sequenced from the same sample in a study of CD8+CD57+ T cells in acquired aplastic anemia. CDR3 and TCR beta VDJ profiling relied on a genomic DNA template. TCRdb recomputed calls from the reads with MiXCR, one row per CDR3 protein. The sample contains 150,000 to 200,000 distinct CDR3 sequences, over 60% of which appear only once. The sample taken for sequencing was sorted CD4+, CD8+, or CD8+CD57+ T cells (not recorded which) from PBMCs. The source of these receptors is a human donor with severe aplastic anemia or a healthy control (not recorded which).

This clonotype was counted at least ten times. The gene calls are TRBV9 and TRBJ2-7; D uncertain. The CDR3 runs to 13 residues. V shed 9 bases and J shed 2 bases, with 15 bases lying between them. The germline CDR1 and CDR2 sequences are SGDLS and YYNGEE. CDR3: CANRTPATYEQYF. As DNA, the CDR3 is TGTGCCAACCGTACACCCGCGACCTACGAGCAGTACTTC.

With respect to this clonotype: A much larger clone sits a single nucleotide away, making a read error possible. The chain is built from TRBV6-1 and TRBJ2-7, with D maybe TRBD1 (6 bases). The J call may be incorrect, as the DNA end agrees better with TRBJ2-1. The CDR3 has 14 residues. Germline CDR1 reads MNHNS; CDR2 reads SASEGT. For the CDR3, the DNA is TGTGCCAGCAGGTACAGGGATTACCACAATGAGCAGTTCTTC. It is translated as CASRYRDYHNEQFF.